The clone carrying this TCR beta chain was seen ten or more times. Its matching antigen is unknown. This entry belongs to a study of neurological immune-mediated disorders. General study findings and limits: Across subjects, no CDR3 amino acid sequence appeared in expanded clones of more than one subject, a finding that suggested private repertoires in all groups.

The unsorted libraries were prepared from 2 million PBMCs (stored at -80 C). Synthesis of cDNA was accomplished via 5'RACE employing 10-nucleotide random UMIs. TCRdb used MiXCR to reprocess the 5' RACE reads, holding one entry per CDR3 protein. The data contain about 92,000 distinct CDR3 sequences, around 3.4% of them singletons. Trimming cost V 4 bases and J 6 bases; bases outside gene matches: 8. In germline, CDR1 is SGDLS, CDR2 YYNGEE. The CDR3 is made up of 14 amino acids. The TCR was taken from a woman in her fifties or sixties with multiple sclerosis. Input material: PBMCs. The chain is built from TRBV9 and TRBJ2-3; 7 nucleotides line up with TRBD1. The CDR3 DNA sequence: TGTGCCAGCAGCCCCCGGACAGGCGGCGATACGCAGTATTTT. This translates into CASSPRTGGDTQYF.